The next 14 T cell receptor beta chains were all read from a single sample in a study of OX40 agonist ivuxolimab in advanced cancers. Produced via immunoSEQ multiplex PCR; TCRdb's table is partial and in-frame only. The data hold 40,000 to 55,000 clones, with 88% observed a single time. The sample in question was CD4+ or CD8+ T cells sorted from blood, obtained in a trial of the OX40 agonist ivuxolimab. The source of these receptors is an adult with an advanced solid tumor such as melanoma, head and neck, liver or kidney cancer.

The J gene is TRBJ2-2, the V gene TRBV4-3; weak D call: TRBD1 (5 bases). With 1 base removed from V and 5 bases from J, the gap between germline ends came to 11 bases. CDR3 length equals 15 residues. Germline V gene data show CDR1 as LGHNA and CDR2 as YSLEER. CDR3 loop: CASSQARQRTGELFF. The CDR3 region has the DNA TGCGCCAGCAGCCAAGCGAGACAGAGAACCGGGGAGCTGTTTTTT.

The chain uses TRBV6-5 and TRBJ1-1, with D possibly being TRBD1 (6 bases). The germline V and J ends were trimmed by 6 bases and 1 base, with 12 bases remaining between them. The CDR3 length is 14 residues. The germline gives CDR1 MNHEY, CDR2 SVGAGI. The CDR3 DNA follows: TGTGCCAGCAGGGGAGGGGGTGGGAACACTGAAGCTTTCTTT. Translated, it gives CASRGGGGNTEAFF.

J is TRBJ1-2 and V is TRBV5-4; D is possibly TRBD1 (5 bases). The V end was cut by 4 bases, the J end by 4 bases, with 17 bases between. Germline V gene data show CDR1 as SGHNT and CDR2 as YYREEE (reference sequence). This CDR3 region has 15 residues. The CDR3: CASSLGPLYSYGYTF. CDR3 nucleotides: TGTGCCAGCAGCCTGGGACCGCTATACTCCTATGGCTACACCTTC.

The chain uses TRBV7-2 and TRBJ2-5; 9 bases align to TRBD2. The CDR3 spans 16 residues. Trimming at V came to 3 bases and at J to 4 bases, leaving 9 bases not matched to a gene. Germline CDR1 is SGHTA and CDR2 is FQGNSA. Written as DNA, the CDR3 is TGTGCCAGCAGCTTTCCGGCGGGGGGGCCCGGAGAGACCCAGTACTTC. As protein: CASSFPAGGPGETQYF.

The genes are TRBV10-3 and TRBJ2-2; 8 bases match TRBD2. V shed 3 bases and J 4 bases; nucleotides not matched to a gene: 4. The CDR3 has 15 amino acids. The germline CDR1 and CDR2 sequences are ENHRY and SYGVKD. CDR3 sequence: CAISEPGGITGELFF. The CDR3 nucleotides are TGTGCCATCAGTGAACCGGGAGGGATCACCGGGGAGCTGTTTTTT.

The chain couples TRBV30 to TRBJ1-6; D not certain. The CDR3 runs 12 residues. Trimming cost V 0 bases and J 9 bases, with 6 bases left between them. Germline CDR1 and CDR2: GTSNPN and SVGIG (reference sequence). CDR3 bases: TGTGCCTGGAGTGTACGGCGTTCACCCCTCCACTTT. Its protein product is CAWSVRRSPLHF. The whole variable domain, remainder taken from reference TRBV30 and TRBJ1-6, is SQTIHQWPATLVQPVGSPLSLECTVEGTSNPNLYWYRQAAGRGLQLLFYSVGIGQISSEVPQNLSASRPQDRQFILSSKKLLLSDSGFYLCAWSVRRSPLHFGNGTRLTVT.

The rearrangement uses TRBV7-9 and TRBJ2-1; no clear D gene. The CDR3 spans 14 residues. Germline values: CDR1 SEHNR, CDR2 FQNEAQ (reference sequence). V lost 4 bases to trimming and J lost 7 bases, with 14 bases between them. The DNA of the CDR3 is TGTGCCAGCAGCTCCGCGAGTGAAAAGAATGAGCAGTTCTTC. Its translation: CASSSASEKNEQFF.

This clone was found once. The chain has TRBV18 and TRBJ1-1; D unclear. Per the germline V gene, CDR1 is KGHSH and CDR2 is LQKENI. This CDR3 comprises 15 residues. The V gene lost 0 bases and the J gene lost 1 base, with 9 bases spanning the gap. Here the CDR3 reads CASSPPVGSNTEAFF. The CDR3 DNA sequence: TGTGCCAGCTCACCACCGGTGGGGTCGAACACTGAAGCTTTCTTT.

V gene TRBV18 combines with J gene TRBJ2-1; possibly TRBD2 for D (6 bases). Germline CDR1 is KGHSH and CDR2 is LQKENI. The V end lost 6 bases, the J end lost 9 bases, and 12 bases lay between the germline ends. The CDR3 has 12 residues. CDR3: CASSASEAEQFF. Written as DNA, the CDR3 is TGTGCCAGCTCGGCTAGCGAGGCTGAGCAGTTCTTC.

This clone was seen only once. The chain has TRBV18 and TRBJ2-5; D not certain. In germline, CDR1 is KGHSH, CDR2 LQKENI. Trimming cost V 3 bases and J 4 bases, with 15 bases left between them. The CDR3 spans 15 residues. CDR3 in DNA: TGTGCCAGCTCACCCGGGCAGGCTTTTGTAGAGACCCAGTACTTC. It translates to CASSPGQAFVETQYF.

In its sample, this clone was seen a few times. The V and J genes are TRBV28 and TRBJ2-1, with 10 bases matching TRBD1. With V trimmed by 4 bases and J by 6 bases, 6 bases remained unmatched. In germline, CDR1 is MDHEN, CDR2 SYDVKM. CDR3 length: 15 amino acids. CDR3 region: CASSSSGTGANEQFF. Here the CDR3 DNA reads TGTGCCAGCAGTTCGTCCGGGACAGGGGCCAATGAGCAGTTCTTC.

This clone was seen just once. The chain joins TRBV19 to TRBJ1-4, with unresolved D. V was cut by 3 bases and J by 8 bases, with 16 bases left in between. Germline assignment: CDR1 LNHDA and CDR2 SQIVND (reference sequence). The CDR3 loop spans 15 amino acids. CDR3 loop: CASSIDTTAGEKLFF. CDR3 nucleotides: TGTGCCAGTAGTATTGACACCACTGCTGGGGAAAAACTGTTTTTT. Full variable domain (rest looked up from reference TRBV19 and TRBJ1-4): DGGITQSPKYLFRKEGQNVTLSCEQNLNHDAMYWYRQDPGQGLRLIYYSQIVNDFQKGDIAEGYSVSREKKESFPLTVTSAQKNPTAFYLCASSIDTTAGEKLFFGSGTQLSVL.

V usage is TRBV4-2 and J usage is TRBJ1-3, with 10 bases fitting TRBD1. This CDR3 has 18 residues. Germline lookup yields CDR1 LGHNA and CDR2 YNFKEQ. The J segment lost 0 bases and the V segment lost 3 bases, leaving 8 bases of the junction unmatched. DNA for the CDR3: TGTGCCAGCAGCCACGGGAAGGGACAGGGGTTCTCTGGAAACACCATATATTTT. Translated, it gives CASSHGKGQGFSGNTIYF.

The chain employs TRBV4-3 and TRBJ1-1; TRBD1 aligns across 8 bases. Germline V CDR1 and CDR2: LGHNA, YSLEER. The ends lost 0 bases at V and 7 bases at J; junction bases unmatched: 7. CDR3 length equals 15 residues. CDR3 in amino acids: CASSQEGAGGSEAFF. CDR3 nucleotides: TGCGCCAGCAGCCAAGAAGGGGCAGGGGGCAGTGAAGCTTTCTTT.